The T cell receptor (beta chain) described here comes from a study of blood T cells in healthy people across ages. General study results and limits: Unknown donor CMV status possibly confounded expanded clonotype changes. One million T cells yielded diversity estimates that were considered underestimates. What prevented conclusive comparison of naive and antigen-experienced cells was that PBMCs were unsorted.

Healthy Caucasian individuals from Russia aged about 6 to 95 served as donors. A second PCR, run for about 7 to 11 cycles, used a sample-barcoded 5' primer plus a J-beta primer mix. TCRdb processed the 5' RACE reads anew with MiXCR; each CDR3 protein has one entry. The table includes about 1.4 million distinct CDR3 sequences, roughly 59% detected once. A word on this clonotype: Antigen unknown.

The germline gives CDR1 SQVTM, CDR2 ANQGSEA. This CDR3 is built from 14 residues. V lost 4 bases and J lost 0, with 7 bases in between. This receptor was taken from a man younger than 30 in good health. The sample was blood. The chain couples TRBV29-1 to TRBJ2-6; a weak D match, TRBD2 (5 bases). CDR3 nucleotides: TGCAGCGTTGCGGGATTCTCTGGGGCCAACGTCCTGACTTTC. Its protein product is CSVAGFSGANVLTF.